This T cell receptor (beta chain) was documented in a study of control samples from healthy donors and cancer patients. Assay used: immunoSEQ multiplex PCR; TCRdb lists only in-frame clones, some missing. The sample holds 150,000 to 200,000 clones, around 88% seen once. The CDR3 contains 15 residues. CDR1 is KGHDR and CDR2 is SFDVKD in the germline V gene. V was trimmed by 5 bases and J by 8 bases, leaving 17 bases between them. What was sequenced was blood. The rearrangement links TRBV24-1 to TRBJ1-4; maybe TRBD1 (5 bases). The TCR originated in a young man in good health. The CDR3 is CATSAGGAQREKLFF. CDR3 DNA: TGTGCCACCAGTGCCGGAGGGGCCCAGCGGGAAAAACTGTTTTTT.